Listed here are 18 T cell receptor beta chains from one sample, sequenced in a study of T cell changes during pregnancy in multiple sclerosis. Sequencing used immunoSEQ multiplex PCR; TCRdb keeps in-frame clones, though not all of them. The sample carries fewer than 75,000 clones, roughly nine tenths recorded once. Material: peripheral blood, obtained in the second trimester of pregnancy. All receptors come from a female donor with multiple sclerosis, enrolled in a pregnancy study.

This clone appeared once. The V call is TRBV5-4, the J call TRBJ2-1, with TRBD2 matching 10 bases. The CDR3 has 15 residues. J lost 4 bases, V lost 5 bases, and 6 bases had no gene match. The germline CDR1 and CDR2 sequences are SGHNT and YYREEE (reference sequence). CDR3: CASSFSSGGYNEQFF. The CDR3 coding sequence is TGTGCCAGCAGTTTTTCTAGCGGGGGTTACAATGAGCAGTTCTTC. Combining the CDR3 with reference TRBV5-4 and TRBJ2-1 gives the whole variable domain ETGVTQSPTHLIKTRGQQVTLRCSSQSGHNTVSWYQQALGQGPQFIFQYYREEENGRGNFPPRFSGLQFPNYSSELNVNALELDDSALYLCASSFSSGGYNEQFFGPGTRLTVL.

The chain combines TRBV19 with TRBJ1-1, with TRBD1 as a possible D gene (6 bases). Germline V gives CDR1 LNHDA, CDR2 SQIVND (reference sequence). V lost 9 bases and J lost 5, with 28 bases in between. This CDR3 spans 17 amino acids. The CDR3 here is CASPPRAGELGGTEAFF. The CDR3 bases are TGTGCCAGCCCCCCTCGTGCAGGGGAACTTGGGGGAACTGAAGCTTTCTTT.

The CDR3 loop reads CASSLVGVETQYF. The CDR3 nucleotides read TGTGCCAGCAGCTTAGTCGGGGTAGAGACCCAGTACTTC. The rearrangement joins TRBV7-2 to TRBJ2-5; a weak D match, TRBD2 (5 bases). Germline CDR1 SGHTA, CDR2 FQGNSA. The ends were cut back, 1 base at V and 4 bases at J, with 7 bases in the middle. CDR3 size: 13 residues. Full variable domain (remainder filled in from reference TRBV7-2 and TRBJ2-5): GAGVSQSPSNKVTEKGKDVELRCDPISGHTALYWYRQSLGQGLEFLIYFQGNSAPDKSGLPSDRFSAERTGGSVSTLTIQRTQQEDSAVYLCASSLVGVETQYFGPGTRLLVL.

The sample holds one count of this clone. The rearrangement joins TRBV2 to TRBJ2-7; 7 nucleotides align to TRBD2. With 11 bases clipped from V and 1 base from J, the junction kept 5 bases outside the gene matches. The germline V gene encodes CDR1 SNHLY and CDR2 FYNNEI. This CDR3 is 12 amino acids long. The CDR3 sequence: CAGGVGSYEQYF. In nucleotides, the CDR3 is TGTGCCGGGGGGGTCGGGTCCTACGAGCAGTACTTC.

The chain couples TRBV4-1 to TRBJ2-6, with D possibly TRBD2 on 5 matching bases. The CDR3 consists of 17 residues. CDR1 is MGHRA and CDR2 is YSYEKL in the germline V gene. The ends were cut back, 1 base at V and 4 bases at J, with 14 bases in the middle. The CDR3 sequence is CASSQVISRRGANVLTF. CDR3 in DNA: TGCGCCAGCAGCCAAGTGATCAGTCGGAGGGGGGCCAACGTCCTGACTTTC.

The J gene is TRBJ2-7, the V gene TRBV6-5; 7 bases line up with TRBD2. J lost 3 bases, V lost 2 bases, and 10 bases had no gene match. The CDR3 loop spans 16 amino acids. Germline lookup yields CDR1 MNHEY and CDR2 SVGAGI. The CDR3 sequence: CASSYGRELGLYEQYF. The CDR3 bases are TGTGCCAGCAGTTACGGGCGGGAGCTGGGCCTCTACGAGCAGTACTTC.

The sample holds one count of this clone. The chain recombines TRBV6-4 with TRBJ2-2, with 7 bases identical to TRBD2. Germline V gene sequence: CDR1 MRHNA, CDR2 SNTAGT. Trimming took 6 bases from V and 0 from J; bases not matched to a gene: 4. The CDR3 runs to 15 residues. DNA of the CDR3: TGTGCCAGCAGAGGCGGGAGTACGAACACCGGGGAGCTGTTTTTT. Protein sequence: CASRGGSTNTGELFF.

The chain has TRBV25-1 and TRBJ2-1, with 9 bases matching TRBD2. This CDR3 is 13 amino acids long. Germline CDR1 MGHDK, CDR2 SYGVNS. V trimming: 9 bases; J trimming: 0 bases; junction bases outside the gene matches: 0. CDR3 residues: CASSGSSYNEQFF. For the CDR3, the DNA is TGTGCCAGTAGCGGGAGCTCCTACAATGAGCAGTTCTTC.

This chain uses TRBV4-2 with TRBJ1-4; D perhaps matches TRBD1 (5 bases). V was cut by 2 bases and J by 8 bases, with 12 bases left in between. The CDR3 covers 14 residues. Germline V gives CDR1 LGHNA, CDR2 YNFKEQ. The CDR3 nucleotides are TGTGCCAGCAGCCAAATGGGGGGGGACGAAAAACTGTTTTTT. Residues: CASSQMGGDEKLFF.

CDR3 protein: CASNTDRGEKLFF. CDR3 nucleotide sequence: TGTGCCAGCAACACAGACAGGGGTGAAAAACTGTTTTTT. The V and J genes are TRBV2 and TRBJ1-4, with 8 bases lining up with TRBD1. This CDR3 has 13 residues. V was clipped by 7 bases and J by 7 bases; unmatched bases: 5. CDR1 SNHLY and CDR2 FYNNEI come from the germline V gene.

The chain combines TRBV5-1 with TRBJ2-2; 8 bases are a match to TRBD2. After removal of 4 bases from V and 6 bases from J, the junction contained 8 bases not matched to a gene. CDR3 size: 15 residues. CDR1 is SGHRS, CDR2 YFSETQ, per germline. The CDR3 sequence: CASSARTSSPGELFF. In nucleotides, the CDR3 is TGCGCCAGCAGCGCACGGACTAGCAGCCCCGGGGAGCTGTTTTTT.

This chain links TRBV5-1 with TRBJ2-5; D is perhaps TRBD2 (6 bases). This CDR3 contains 16 residues. Per germline, CDR1 SGHRS and CDR2 YFSETQ. The ends were cut back, 4 bases at V and 0 bases at J, with 16 bases in the middle. The DNA of the CDR3 is TGCGCCAGCAGCGGAGGGTGGGGTCCCGACCAAGAGACCCAGTACTTC. Its protein product is CASSGGWGPDQETQYF.

This clone occurred a few times. V gene TRBV6-5 combines with J gene TRBJ1-5; maybe TRBD1 (5 bases). CDR1 is MNHEY and CDR2 is SVGAGI in the germline V gene. The CDR3 length is 14 residues. V lost 6 bases and J 0 bases, leaving 9 bases between the germline ends. CDR3 coding DNA: TGTGCCAGCAGCACAGGTTTTAGCAATCAGCCCCAGCATTTT. Translation gives CASSTGFSNQPQHF.

This clone came up a few times. The chain combines TRBV30 with TRBJ1-6; TRBD1 matches at 7 bases. V was clipped by 5 bases and J by 7 bases; unmatched bases: 11. The germline V gene encodes CDR1 GTSNPN and CDR2 SVGIG (reference sequence). This CDR3 comprises 15 residues. The chain's CDR3 is CAWRIRGQLNSPLHF. The DNA of the CDR3 is TGTGCCTGGCGGATTAGGGGACAGCTAAATTCACCCCTCCACTTT.

This chain joins TRBV4-3 and TRBJ1-5; D perhaps matches TRBD1 (6 bases). There are 15 residues in the CDR3. The V gene lost 0 bases and the J gene lost 4 bases, with 10 bases spanning the gap. The germline V gene encodes CDR1 LGHNA and CDR2 YSLEER. The DNA of the CDR3 is TGCGCCAGCAGCCAAGAACGGACAGCGAATCAGCCCCAGCATTTT. This gives the protein CASSQERTANQPQHF.

The chain recombines TRBV7-3 with TRBJ2-2; D is unclear. The CDR3 length is 15 residues. In germline, CDR1 is SGHTA, CDR2 FQGTGA. V was shortened by 6 bases and J by 5 bases, with 16 bases between the two germline ends. The CDR3 is CASSRLALPTGELFF. DNA for the CDR3: TGTGCCAGCAGTCGGTTGGCACTACCGACCGGGGAGCTGTTTTTT.

The chain uses TRBV29-1 and TRBJ2-1; 8 bases are shared with TRBD2. The CDR3 is 14 amino acids. CDR1 SQVTM and CDR2 ANQGSEA come from the germline V gene. V was clipped by 8 bases and J by 7 bases; unmatched bases: 13. The CDR3 loop reads CSLGGRTSWNEQFF. CDR3 sequence (DNA): TGCAGCCTTGGTGGTCGGACTAGCTGGAATGAGCAGTTCTTC.

The chain carries TRBV5-1 and TRBJ1-1; D is uncertain. This CDR3 spans 18 amino acids. Germline lookup yields CDR1 SGHRS and CDR2 YFSETQ. V lost 0 bases, J lost 2 bases, and 20 bases lay in between. The CDR3 sequence is CASSLAPLVGYRNTEAFF. Here the CDR3 DNA reads TGCGCCAGCAGCTTGGCACCCCTAGTTGGGTATCGTAACACTGAAGCTTTCTTT.